Below, 13 T cell receptor beta chains from the same sample are listed, as sequenced in a study of blood T cell repertoires in COVID-19. The method was immunoSEQ multiplex PCR; TCRdb's version includes in-frame clones alone and lacks a portion of them. Found here are a few hundred thousand clones, over 75% of them singletons; the top ten hold almost 3%. Sequenced material: PBMCs or T cells enriched from blood (not recorded which). Receptors originate from a woman aged 30 to 39 who had recovered from COVID-19.

The chain recombines TRBV2 with TRBJ1-2; D is unresolved. The V gene's germline CDR1 is SNHLY and CDR2 FYNNEI. Trimming took off 2 bases at V and 3 bases at J, with 13 bases between the two ends. The CDR3 loop spans 15 amino acids. The CDR3 DNA reads TGTGCCAGCAGTGAAACGGGGAGGGTCCACTATGGCTACACCTTC. This translates into CASSETGRVHYGYTF.

At least ten counts were recorded for this clone. V gene TRBV4-1 combines with J gene TRBJ1-6, with 7 bases that match TRBD1. V shed 4 bases and J 7 bases; nucleotides not matched to a gene: 10. This CDR3 has 16 residues. From germline, CDR1 is MGHRA and CDR2 YSYEKL. CDR3 protein: CASSRGPGTANSPLHF. The CDR3, as DNA: TGCGCCAGCAGCCGCGGTCCCGGGACAGCAAATTCACCCCTCCACTTT.

V gene TRBV11-3 combines with J gene TRBJ2-7; maybe TRBD2 (9 bases). The CDR3 runs 15 residues. The V and J ends lost 5 bases and 3 bases respectively, with 17 bases between them. Germline V gene lookup returns CDR1 SGHNT and CDR2 YENEEA. In DNA, the CDR3 is TGTGCCAGCAGCCAGGGGGCGGGAGGGATCTACGAGCAGTACTTC. It encodes CASSQGAGGIYEQYF. The variable domain in full, completed from reference TRBV11-3 and TRBJ2-7, reads EAGVVQSPRYKIIEKKQPVAFWCNPISGHNTLYWYLQNLGQGPELLIRYENEEAVDDSQLPKDRFSAERLKGVDSTLKIQPAELGDSAVYLCASSQGAGGIYEQYFGPGTRLTVT.

The chain links TRBV18 to TRBJ2-1, with a tentative D call TRBD1 (6 bases). CDR3 length equals 15 residues. The V end was cut by 4 bases, the J end by 0 bases, with 10 bases between. In germline, CDR1 is KGHSH, CDR2 LQKENI. CDR3 sequence: CASSHDRSSYNEQFF. The CDR3 region has the DNA TGTGCCAGCTCACACGACAGGAGCTCCTACAATGAGCAGTTCTTC.

Concerning this clone: The sample carries other DNA sequences with the same CDR3. As DNA, the CDR3 is TGTGCCAGCTCACCCTTAGCGGGAGCCTCCTACAATGAGCAGTTCTTC. Protein product: CASSPLAGASYNEQFF. The V call is TRBV18, the J call TRBJ2-1; 9 bases fit TRBD2. The CDR3 sequence is 16 residues long. J was trimmed by 0 bases and V by 3 bases; bases with no gene match: 3. Looked up from germline, CDR1 is KGHSH and CDR2 is LQKENI.

The genes are TRBV23-1 and TRBJ2-3; TRBD1 matches 9 bases. Being an ORF, TRBV23-1 has a function that is uncertain. CDR3 length: 14 residues. V lost 3 bases to trimming and J lost 3 bases; unmatched junction nucleotides: 1. The CDR3 protein is CASSQDRGTDTQYF. The DNA for the CDR3 is TGCGCCAGCAGTCAGGACAGGGGAACAGATACGCAGTATTTT.

The chain links TRBV27 to TRBJ2-5, with 12 bases lining up with TRBD2. The junction had 9 bases not matched to a gene; V was cut back by 3 bases and J by 4 bases. The CDR3 is made up of 17 amino acids. Looked up from germline, CDR1 is MNHEY and CDR2 is SMNVEV (reference sequence). CDR3 in amino acids: CASSFVLAGGGRETQYF. In DNA form, the CDR3 reads TGTGCCAGCAGTTTCGTACTAGCGGGAGGAGGGAGAGAGACCCAGTACTTC.

V is TRBV5-4 and J is TRBJ1-2; tentative D call: TRBD1 (5 bases). Trimming removed 6 bases from V and 4 bases from J, with 13 bases in between. Germline V gene sequence: CDR1 SGHNT, CDR2 YYREEE (reference sequence). This CDR3 region has 13 residues. The chain's CDR3 is CASNLGGSYGYTF. As DNA, the CDR3 is TGTGCCAGCAACCTGGGGGGGTCCTATGGCTACACCTTC.

The chain combines TRBV14 with TRBJ1-3, with D possibly being TRBD1 (6 bases). Germline CDR1 and CDR2: SGHDN and FVKESK. This CDR3 has 16 amino acids. Trimming stripped 2 bases from V and 3 bases from J, with 14 bases between. CDR3 bases: TGTGCCAGCAGCCAAAAACACCGGGACATTGGAAACACCATATATTTT. It specifies CASSQKHRDIGNTIYF.

The rearrangement joins TRBV30 to TRBJ1-1; D is unclear. Trimming removed 3 bases from V and 1 base from J, with 12 bases in between. In germline, CDR1 is GTSNPN, CDR2 SVGIG (reference sequence). This CDR3 contains 14 residues. The CDR3: CAWRKTTQNTEAFF. The DNA of the CDR3 is TGTGCCTGGAGGAAGACTACACAGAACACTGAAGCTTTCTTT.

The chain combines TRBV30 with TRBJ2-7; D is perhaps TRBD1 (6 bases). The CDR3 has 12 residues. Per germline, CDR1 GTSNPN and CDR2 SVGIG (reference sequence). V was clipped by 3 bases and J by 3 bases, with 9 bases between them. The CDR3 nucleotides are TGTGCCTGGAGGGAACAGGGCTACGAGCAGTACTTC. It encodes CAWREQGYEQYF.

V is TRBV7-8 and J is TRBJ2-4, with a tentative D call TRBD1 (6 bases). Trimming stripped 5 bases from V and 9 bases from J, with 17 bases between. The CDR3 has 14 amino acids. CDR1 is SGHVS, CDR2 FQNEAQ, per germline. Here the CDR3 DNA reads TGTGCCAGCAGCCCCTTGGCAGGGGCGACCATTCAGTACTTC. Amino acids: CASSPLAGATIQYF.

This chain uses TRBV25-1 with TRBJ1-2; TRBD1 is a possible D gene (6 bases). Trimming removed 3 bases from V and 4 bases from J, with 15 bases in between. This CDR3 spans 15 amino acids. Germline V gives CDR1 MGHDK, CDR2 SYGVNS. CDR3 coding DNA: TGTGCCAGCAGTGACCCACAGGGTGGCAGCTATGGCTACACCTTC. It yields the protein CASSDPQGGSYGYTF.